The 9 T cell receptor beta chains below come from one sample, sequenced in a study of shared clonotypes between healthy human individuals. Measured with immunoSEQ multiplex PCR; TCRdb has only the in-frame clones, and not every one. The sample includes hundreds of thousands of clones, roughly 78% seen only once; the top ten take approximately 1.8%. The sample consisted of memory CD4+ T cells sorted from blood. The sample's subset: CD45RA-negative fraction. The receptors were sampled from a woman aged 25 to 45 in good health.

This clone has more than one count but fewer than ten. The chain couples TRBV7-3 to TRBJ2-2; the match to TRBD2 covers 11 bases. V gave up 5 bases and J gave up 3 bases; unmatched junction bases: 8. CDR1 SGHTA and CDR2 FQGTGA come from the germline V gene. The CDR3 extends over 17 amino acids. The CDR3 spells CASSNKTSGTYTGELFF. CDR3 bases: TGTGCCAGCAGCAACAAGACTAGCGGGACCTACACCGGGGAGCTGTTTTTT.

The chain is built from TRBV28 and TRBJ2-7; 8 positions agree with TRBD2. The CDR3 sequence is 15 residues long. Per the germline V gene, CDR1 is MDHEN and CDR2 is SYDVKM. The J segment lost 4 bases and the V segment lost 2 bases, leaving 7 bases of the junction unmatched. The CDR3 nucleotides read TGTGCCAGCAGTTTAGCGGGGGGCCCTAGGTACGAGCAGTACTTC. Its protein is CASSLAGGPRYEQYF. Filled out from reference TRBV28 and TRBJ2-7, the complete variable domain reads DVKVTQSSRYLVKRTGEKVFLECVQDMDHENMFWYRQDPGLGLRLIYFSYDVKMKEKGDIPEGYSVSREKKERFSLILESASTNQTSMYLCASSLAGGPRYEQYFGPGTRLTVT.

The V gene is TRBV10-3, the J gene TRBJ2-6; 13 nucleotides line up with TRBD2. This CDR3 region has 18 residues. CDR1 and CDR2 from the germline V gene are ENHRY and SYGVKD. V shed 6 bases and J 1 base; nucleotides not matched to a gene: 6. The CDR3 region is CAISTPGLAGSGANVLTF. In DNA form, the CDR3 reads TGTGCCATCAGCACGCCGGGACTAGCGGGATCTGGGGCCAACGTCCTGACTTTC.

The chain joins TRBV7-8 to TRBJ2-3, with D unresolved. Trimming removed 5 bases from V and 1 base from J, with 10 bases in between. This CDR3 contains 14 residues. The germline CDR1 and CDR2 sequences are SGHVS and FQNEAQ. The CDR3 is CASSRRDGTDTQYF. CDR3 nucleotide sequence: TGTGCCAGCAGCCGAAGAGACGGCACAGATACGCAGTATTTT.

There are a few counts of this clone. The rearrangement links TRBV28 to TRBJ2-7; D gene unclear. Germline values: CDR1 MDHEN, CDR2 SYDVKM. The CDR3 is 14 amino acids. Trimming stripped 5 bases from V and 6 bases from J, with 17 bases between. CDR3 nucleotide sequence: TGTGCCAGCAGTGGATCCGGGTTTGCCTCCGAGCAGTACTTC. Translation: CASSGSGFASEQYF.

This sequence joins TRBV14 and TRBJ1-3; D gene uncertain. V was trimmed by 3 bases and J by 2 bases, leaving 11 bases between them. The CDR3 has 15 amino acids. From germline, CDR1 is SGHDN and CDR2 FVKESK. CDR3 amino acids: CASSQARAPGNTIYF. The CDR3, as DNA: TGTGCCAGCAGCCAGGCCCGCGCGCCTGGAAACACCATATATTTT.

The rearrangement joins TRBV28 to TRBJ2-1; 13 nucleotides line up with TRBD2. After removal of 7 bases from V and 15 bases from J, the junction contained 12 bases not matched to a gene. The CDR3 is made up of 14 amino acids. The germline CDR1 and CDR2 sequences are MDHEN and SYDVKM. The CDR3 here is CASTIGLAGEGWFF. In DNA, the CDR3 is TGTGCCAGCACCATCGGACTAGCGGGAGAGGGCTGGTTCTTC.

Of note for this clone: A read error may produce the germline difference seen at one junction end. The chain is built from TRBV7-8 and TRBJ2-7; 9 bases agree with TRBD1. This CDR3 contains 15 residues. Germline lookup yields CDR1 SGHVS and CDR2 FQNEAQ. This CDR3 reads CASSLDRGLTYEQYF. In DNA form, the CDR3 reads TGTGCCAGCAGTTTAGACAGGGGGTTAACCTACGAGCAGTACTTC.

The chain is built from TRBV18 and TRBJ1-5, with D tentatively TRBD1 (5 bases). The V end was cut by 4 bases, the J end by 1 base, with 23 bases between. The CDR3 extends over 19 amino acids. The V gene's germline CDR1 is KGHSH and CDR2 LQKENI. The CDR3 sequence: CASSLRGLNTGLSNQPQHF. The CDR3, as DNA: TGTGCCAGCTCACTAAGGGGTTTAAATACGGGCTTGAGCAATCAGCCCCAGCATTTT.